A single sample is the source of the 32 T cell receptor beta chains below, sequenced in a study of cytomegalovirus exposure and HLA in healthy donors. The primer mix had 60 Vbeta and 13 Jbeta primers. Clones were sequenced by immunoSEQ multiplex PCR, and TCRdb holds only the in-frame ones, with some missing. The sample carries roughly 130,000 clones, around 80% recorded once. Sequencing was carried out using PBMCs. These receptors all stem from a man between 25 and 39 years old in good health and CMV-seronegative.

V usage is TRBV9 and J usage is TRBJ1-5; no definite D call. Germline V gene data show CDR1 as SGDLS and CDR2 as YYNGEE. V gave up 2 bases and J gave up 4 bases, with 7 bases separating them. The CDR3 consists of 13 residues. The CDR3 nucleotides are TGTGCCAGCAGCGTTTCTTTGAATCAGCCCCAGCATTTT. This translates into CASSVSLNQPQHF.

J is TRBJ2-7 and V is TRBV5-6, with D perhaps matching TRBD1 (6 bases). Germline V lookup: CDR1 SGHDT, CDR2 YYEEEE. V was trimmed by 2 bases and J by 2 bases, leaving 11 bases between them. The CDR3 has 14 amino acids. The CDR3 sequence is CASSFTDSAYEQYF. CDR3 in DNA: TGTGCCAGCAGCTTCACGGACAGTGCCTACGAGCAGTACTTC.

The chain joins TRBV29-1 to TRBJ1-5; 7 positions match TRBD1. Trimming took 6 bases from V and 4 from J; bases not matched to a gene: 6. The CDR3 length is 13 residues. Germline CDR1 reads SQVTM; CDR2 reads ANQGSEA. The CDR3: CSVRDSTNQPQHF. For the CDR3, the DNA is TGCAGCGTCCGGGACAGTACGAATCAGCCCCAGCATTTT.

As for this clone: In the same sample, other DNA sequences code for this CDR3. The rearrangement links TRBV5-1 to TRBJ1-1; 7 nucleotides agree with TRBD1. Germline V gives CDR1 SGHRS, CDR2 YFSETQ. The V and J ends lost 8 bases and 7 bases, in that order; junction bases with no gene match: 8. There are 12 residues in the CDR3. The CDR3 coding sequence is TGCGCCAGTAGCCTACGACAGGGTGAAGCTTTCTTT. Its protein product is CASSLRQGEAFF. Supplemented by reference TRBV5-1 and TRBJ1-1, the full variable domain reads KAGVTQTPRYLIKTRGQQVTLSCSPISGHRSVSWYQQTPGQGLQFLFEYFSETQRNKGNFPGRFSGRQFSNSRSEMNVSTLELGDSALYLCASSLRQGEAFFGQGTRLTVV.

Only one count was recorded for this clone. The chain links TRBV4-1 to TRBJ1-4, with no clear D. The V end was cut by 4 bases, the J end by 6 bases, with 12 bases between. The CDR3 contains 14 residues. Germline-derived CDR1 and CDR2 are MGHRA and YSYEKL. The CDR3 DNA reads TGCGCCAGCAGCCCCCGGGAAAGGGATGAAAAACTGTTTTTT. Its translation is CASSPRERDEKLFF.

This chain links TRBV7-2 with TRBJ1-3; 8 bases agree with TRBD1. CDR1 SGHTA and CDR2 FQGNSA come from the germline V gene. The CDR3 is 16 amino acids. The ends lost 5 bases at V and 0 bases at J; junction bases unmatched: 6. CDR3 sequence: CASSPTGAHSGNTIYF. DNA of the CDR3: TGTGCCAGCAGCCCGACAGGGGCTCACTCTGGAAACACCATATATTTT.

This sequence joins TRBV6-6 and TRBJ1-5, with TRBD1 as a possible D gene (5 bases). Trimming removed 6 bases at V and 6 bases at J, with 18 bases between. CDR3 length equals 15 residues. The V gene's germline CDR1 is MNHNY and CDR2 SVGAGI (reference sequence). CDR3 bases: TGTGCCAGCAGATATGGGCAGGGTTGGGTTCAGCCCCAGCATTTT. Translation: CASRYGQGWVQPQHF.

The chain has TRBV2 and TRBJ2-1, with TRBD1 as a possible D gene (6 bases). CDR1 and CDR2 (germline): SNHLY, FYNNEI. The V and J ends lost 0 bases and 2 bases respectively, with 14 bases between them. The CDR3 is made up of 17 amino acids. Here the CDR3 reads CASSEAAAGATYNEQFF. The CDR3 region has the DNA TGTGCCAGCAGTGAAGCGGCGGCAGGGGCCACCTACAATGAGCAGTTCTTC. Looking up the rest from reference TRBV2 and TRBJ2-1 gives the full variable domain: EPEVTQTPSHQVTQMGQEVILRCVPISNHLYFYWYRQILGQKVEFLVSFYNNEISEKSEIFDDQFSVERPDGSNFTLKIRSTKLEDSAMYFCASSEAAAGATYNEQFFGPGTRLTVL.

V and J are TRBV30 and TRBJ1-1; tentatively, D is TRBD1 (5 bases). CDR3 length equals 13 residues. V shed 3 bases and J shed 4 bases, with 12 bases lying between them. Germline CDR1 GTSNPN, CDR2 SVGIG (reference sequence). CDR3 protein: CAWSLRRGTEAFF. Here the CDR3 DNA reads TGTGCCTGGAGCCTCCGAAGGGGCACTGAAGCTTTCTTT.

V is TRBV6-1 and J is TRBJ2-5; D not resolved. The CDR3 totals 13 residues. V lost 5 bases and J 7 bases, leaving 14 bases between the germline ends. CDR1 and CDR2 from the germline V gene are MNHNS and SASEGT. This CDR3 is CASSPRLSGTQYF. Here the CDR3 DNA reads TGTGCCAGCAGTCCACGACTGTCCGGGACCCAGTACTTC.

V is TRBV5-5 and J is TRBJ2-3; the match to TRBD2 covers 8 bases. The germline V gene has CDR1 SGHKS and CDR2 YYEKEE (reference sequence). The CDR3 totals 16 residues. Losses at the gene ends were 0 bases for V and 4 bases for J; bases not matched to a gene: 7. The CDR3 DNA reads TGTGCCAGCAGCTTGGGGCGGGGGGTGTCGTCAGATACGCAGTATTTT. This encodes CASSLGRGVSSDTQYF.

The chain uses TRBV29-1 and TRBJ2-5; 7 positions match TRBD1. The length of the CDR3 is 13 residues. V gave up 4 bases and J gave up 2 bases; unmatched junction bases: 4. Germline values: CDR1 SQVTM, CDR2 ANQGSEA. CDR3 region: CSVVPGQQETQYF. The CDR3 coding sequence is TGCAGCGTTGTCCCGGGACAGCAAGAGACCCAGTACTTC.

The chain joins TRBV5-6 to TRBJ1-4; tentatively, D is TRBD1 (6 bases). CDR3 length: 14 residues. V dropped 2 bases and J dropped 5 bases, with 10 bases sitting between them. Germline CDR1 is SGHDT and CDR2 is YYEEEE. The CDR3 DNA is TGTGCCAGCAGCTTTAAACAGGGAAATGAAAAACTGTTTTTT. This sequence encodes CASSFKQGNEKLFF.

The chain joins TRBV5-1 to TRBJ1-2; D unclear. V gave up 1 base and J gave up 4 bases, with 11 bases separating them. This CDR3 has 14 residues. CDR1 SGHRS and CDR2 YFSETQ come from the germline V gene. The CDR3 here is CASSLLTQSYGYTF. In DNA, the CDR3 is TGCGCCAGCAGCTTGTTAACCCAGTCCTATGGCTACACCTTC.

The chain combines TRBV14 with TRBJ2-5; D remains unclear. The germline V and J ends were trimmed by 0 bases and 7 bases, with 15 bases remaining between them. Germline lookup yields CDR1 SGHDN and CDR2 FVKESK. This CDR3 has 15 amino acids. The CDR3 region is CASSQDRNPWATQYF. Written as DNA, the CDR3 is TGTGCCAGCAGCCAAGATAGGAACCCCTGGGCGACCCAGTACTTC.

This chain joins TRBV28 and TRBJ2-7; 9 nucleotides align to TRBD2. After removal of 2 bases from V and 1 base from J, the junction contained 0 bases not matched to a gene. CDR3 length: 14 amino acids. Germline V lookup: CDR1 MDHEN, CDR2 SYDVKM. The CDR3 protein is CASSLLAGSYEQYF. In nucleotides, the CDR3 is TGTGCCAGCAGTTTACTAGCGGGATCCTACGAGCAGTACTTC.

V gene TRBV30 combines with J gene TRBJ1-1; 10 bases align to TRBD1. Germline CDR1 is GTSNPN and CDR2 is SVGIG (reference sequence). Trimming cost V 1 base and J 2 bases; bases outside gene matches: 10. CDR3 size: 17 residues. CDR3 DNA: TGTGCCTGGAGTGCGTTACGACAGGGGGCGCTTAACACTGAAGCTTTCTTT. Translation: CAWSALRQGALNTEAFF.

The chain is built from TRBV2 and TRBJ1-2; D not certain. Trimming cost V 7 bases and J 4 bases, with 10 bases left between them. Germline values: CDR1 SNHLY, CDR2 FYNNEI. This CDR3 has 12 amino acids. DNA of the CDR3: TGTGCCAGCAAGACTTACTTCTATGGCTACACCTTC. Amino acids: CASKTYFYGYTF.

This clone was picked up one time. Lacking the conserved final phenylalanine or tryptophan, this CDR3 likely reflects a read error. V and J are TRBV6-5 and TRBJ2-3; 8 bases are a match to TRBD1. The CDR3 spans 14 residues. CDR1 is MNHEY and CDR2 is SVGAGI in the germline V gene. The V and J ends lost 5 bases and 5 bases, in that order; junction bases with no gene match: 6. As DNA, the CDR3 is TGTGCCAGCAGTGGACAGGGCCTTGGAGATACGCAGTATGTT. This codes for CASSGQGLGDTQYV.

V gene TRBV5-5 combines with J gene TRBJ2-5; D is unclear. Germline-derived CDR1 and CDR2 are SGHKS and YYEKEE (reference sequence). Trimming removed 0 bases at V and 0 bases at J, with 6 bases between. The CDR3 is 14 amino acids. The CDR3 protein is CASSLEPYQETQYF. For the CDR3, the DNA is TGTGCCAGCAGCTTGGAGCCCTACCAAGAGACCCAGTACTTC.

In DNA form, the CDR3 reads TGCAGCGTCCAGACAGGGACCTCAGCGGATACGCAGTATTTT. Encoded protein: CSVQTGTSADTQYF. The J gene is TRBJ2-3, the V gene TRBV29-1, with TRBD1 matching 7 bases. The CDR3 extends over 14 amino acids. Per the germline V gene, CDR1 is SQVTM and CDR2 is ANQGSEA. The junction had 12 bases not matched to a gene; V was cut back by 6 bases and J by 6 bases.

This sequence joins TRBV15 and TRBJ1-1; a possible D gene is TRBD1 (6 bases). In germline, CDR1 is LNHNV, CDR2 YYDKDF (reference sequence). The CDR3 is made up of 14 amino acids. V was shortened by 5 bases and J by 0 bases, with 10 bases between the two germline ends. CDR3 in DNA: TGTGCCACCAGCCCAGACAGGTTGAACACTGAAGCTTTCTTT. Amino acids: CATSPDRLNTEAFF.

This chain joins TRBV27 and TRBJ2-7; D possibly corresponds to TRBD2 (6 bases). This CDR3 region has 13 residues. Germline values: CDR1 MNHEY, CDR2 SMNVEV (reference sequence). The V end was cut by 5 bases, the J end by 0 bases, with 8 bases between. The CDR3 DNA sequence: TGTGCCAGCAGTGCCGGGGGCTCCTACGAGCAGTACTTC. Protein sequence: CASSAGGSYEQYF.

DNA of the CDR3: TGTGCCAGCAGTGGTGCTAGCGGGGCCAAAGAGACCCAGTACTTC. Its translation is CASSGASGAKETQYF. This chain links TRBV2 with TRBJ2-5; TRBD2 agrees at 9 bases. The V gene's germline CDR1 is SNHLY and CDR2 FYNNEI. V lost 4 bases to trimming and J lost 3 bases; unmatched junction nucleotides: 6. This CDR3 has 15 residues.

This clone was counted a few times. This rearrangement joins TRBV19 to TRBJ1-1; TRBD1 might be the D (6 bases). The CDR3 covers 16 residues. Looked up from germline, CDR1 is LNHDA and CDR2 is SQIVND (reference sequence). V dropped 9 bases and J dropped 1 base, with 21 bases sitting between them. For the CDR3, the DNA is TGTGCCAGCATAGGTGGGGGGGGCAATAAGAACACTGAAGCTTTCTTT. Protein sequence: CASIGGGGNKNTEAFF.

This clone came up a few times. V usage is TRBV27 and J usage is TRBJ1-1; 7 bases map to TRBD1. CDR1 and CDR2 from the germline V gene are MNHEY and SMNVEV (reference sequence). After removal of 0 bases from V and 4 bases from J, the junction contained 2 bases not matched to a gene. The CDR3 covers 14 residues. The CDR3 DNA reads as TGTGCCAGCAGTTTATCAGACAGGGTCACTGAAGCTTTCTTT. It encodes CASSLSDRVTEAFF.

The rearrangement links TRBV5-1 to TRBJ2-2; D perhaps matches TRBD1 (6 bases). This CDR3 spans 15 amino acids. Trimming removed 4 bases from V and 5 bases from J, with 15 bases in between. Germline CDR1 is SGHRS and CDR2 is YFSETQ. The CDR3 bases are TGCGCCAGCAGCCCTCCGGACAGCCGGACCGGGGAGCTGTTTTTT. It encodes CASSPPDSRTGELFF.

This rearrangement joins TRBV5-8 to TRBJ1-3; D unresolved. From germline, CDR1 is SGHTS and CDR2 YDEGEE. The V gene lost 1 base and the J gene lost 0 bases, with 11 bases spanning the gap. The CDR3 is 16 amino acids. CDR3 protein: CASSLTLLSSGNTIYF. DNA for the CDR3: TGTGCCAGCAGCTTGACTCTATTATCCTCTGGAAACACCATATATTTT.

This clone has a handful of counts. A far larger clone is off by one base, so a read error is likely. J is TRBJ1-5 and V is TRBV15; D remains ambiguous. V was cut by 0 bases and J by 1 base, with 13 bases left in between. CDR3 length: 17 amino acids. Per the germline V gene, CDR1 is LNHNV and CDR2 is YYDKDF (reference sequence). The CDR3 loop reads CATSRDCLLTSNQPQHF. The CDR3 DNA sequence: TGTGCCACCAGCAGAGATTGCCTACTGACAAGCAATCAGCCCCAGCATTTT.

The rearrangement joins TRBV29-1 to TRBJ2-1; tentative D call: TRBD2 (7 bases). V was clipped by 7 bases and J by 6 bases, with 16 bases between them. The CDR3 loop spans 13 amino acids. Germline CDR1 SQVTM, CDR2 ANQGSEA. The CDR3 loop is CSGDGGLGNEQFF. The CDR3 DNA reads TGCAGCGGTGACGGGGGGCTGGGCAATGAGCAGTTCTTC.

The chain carries TRBV28 and TRBJ1-5; D not certain. V lost 5 bases and J 0 bases, leaving 11 bases between the germline ends. CDR1 is MDHEN and CDR2 is SYDVKM in the germline V gene. CDR3 length: 15 residues. In DNA, the CDR3 is TGTGCCAGCAGTCGACTGACTTATAGCAATCAGCCCCAGCATTTT. Amino acid sequence: CASSRLTYSNQPQHF.

The chain joins TRBV4-3 to TRBJ2-3; the match to TRBD2 covers 15 bases. The CDR3 contains 16 residues. Trimming took 4 bases from V and 6 from J; bases not matched to a gene: 5. Germline V gene sequence: CDR1 LGHNA, CDR2 YSLEER. As DNA, the CDR3 is TGCGCCAGCAGCCCCGGACTAGCGGGGGGGCAGGATACGCAGTATTTT. Translating it yields CASSPGLAGGQDTQYF.